Below are 3 T cell receptor beta chains sequenced from a single sample in a study of PD-1 blockade in mismatch repair-deficient tumors. Profiling relied on immunoSEQ multiplex PCR, and the TCRdb table lists in-frame clones only, not all of them. The table shows 75,000 to 85,000 clones, with roughly 80% occurring only once. The starting material was peripheral blood, obtained 12 weeks after starting pembrolizumab. The receptors originated from an adult with mismatch repair-deficient cancer.

The chain uses TRBV2 and TRBJ2-7; a possible D gene is TRBD2 (6 bases). With 7 bases removed from V and 3 bases from J, the gap between germline ends came to 16 bases. Germline CDR1 SNHLY, CDR2 FYNNEI. This CDR3 is 14 amino acids long. CDR3 residues: CASNYQRADYEQYF. CDR3 sequence (DNA): TGTGCCAGCAATTATCAGCGGGCAGACTACGAGCAGTACTTC.

The gene calls are TRBV6-5 and TRBJ2-7; perhaps TRBD2 as D (5 bases). Germline lookup yields CDR1 MNHEY and CDR2 SVGAGI. V was clipped by 7 bases and J by 0 bases, with 13 bases between them. This CDR3 is built from 14 residues. CDR3: CASISYTSSYEQYF. CDR3 DNA: TGTGCCAGCATTTCATACACTAGCTCCTACGAGCAGTACTTC.

The chain has TRBV18 and TRBJ2-3, with D perhaps assigned TRBD1 or TRBD2 (5 bases each). The germline V and J ends were trimmed by 2 bases and 6 bases, with 12 bases remaining between them. CDR1 and CDR2 (germline): KGHSH, LQKENI. This CDR3 is 14 amino acids long. CDR3 sequence: CASSPTPEGDTQYF. Written as DNA, the CDR3 is TGTGCCAGCTCACCAACCCCTGAGGGGGATACGCAGTATTTT.